Included here is one T cell receptor beta chain sequence, with context. The identical CDR3 is also encoded by other nucleotide sequences in the sample. The data originate from a study of blood T cell repertoires in COVID-19. Study-level background: In each case, the material was cDNA or gDNA derived from T cells, B-cell-depleted T cells, or PBMCs.

This CDR3 is built from 16 residues. In germline, CDR1 is SGHVS, CDR2 FQNEAQ. V shed 4 bases, J shed 5 bases, and the junction held 9 bases outside the gene matches. In the study's own analysis: Quantification of nucleated cells was approximated via reference gene primer amplification. TCRdb's copy holds only in-frame clones and misses some; the assay was immunoSEQ multiplex PCR. V and J calls and clone size come straight from that table; D and trimming were deduced from the DNA. The table shows 180,000 or so clones, with 90% occurring only once. The origin of this receptor is a man aged 50 to 59 with acute or convalescent COVID-19. The specimen sequenced was peripheral blood. The chain joins TRBV7-8 to TRBJ2-1; 9 bases agree with TRBD2. The CDR3: CASSSRVAGVDNEQFF. The CDR3 bases are TGTGCCAGCAGCTCGAGGGTAGCGGGAGTTGACAATGAGCAGTTCTTC.